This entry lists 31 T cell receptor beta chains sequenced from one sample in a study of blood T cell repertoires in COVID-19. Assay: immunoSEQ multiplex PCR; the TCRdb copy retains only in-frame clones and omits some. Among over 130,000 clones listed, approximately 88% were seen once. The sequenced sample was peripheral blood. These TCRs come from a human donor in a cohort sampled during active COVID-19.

As DNA, the CDR3 is TGCAGTGCTTTAGACGGGAAAGCTTTCTTT. It yields the protein CSALDGKAFF. The V call is TRBV20-1, the J call TRBJ1-1; D is undetermined. Trimming removed 5 bases at V and 9 bases at J, with 10 bases between. Germline CDR1 DFQATT, CDR2 SNEGSKA (reference sequence). This CDR3 is 10 amino acids long.

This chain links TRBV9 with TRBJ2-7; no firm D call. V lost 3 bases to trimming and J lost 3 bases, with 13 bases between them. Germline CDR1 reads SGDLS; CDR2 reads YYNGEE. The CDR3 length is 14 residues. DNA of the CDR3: TGTGCCAGCAGCGGTCCGGGTGGTATCTACGAGCAGTACTTC. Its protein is CASSGPGGIYEQYF.

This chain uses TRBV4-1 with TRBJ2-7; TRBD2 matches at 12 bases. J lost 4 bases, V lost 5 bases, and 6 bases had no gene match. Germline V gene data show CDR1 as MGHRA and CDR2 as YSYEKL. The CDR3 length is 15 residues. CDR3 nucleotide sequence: TGCGCCAGCAGCAAGACTAGCGGGGGAGATTACGAGCAGTACTTC. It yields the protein CASSKTSGGDYEQYF.

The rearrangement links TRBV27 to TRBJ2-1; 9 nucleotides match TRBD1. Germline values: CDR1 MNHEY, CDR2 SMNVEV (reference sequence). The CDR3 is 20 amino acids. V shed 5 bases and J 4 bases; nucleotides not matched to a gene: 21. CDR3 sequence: CASSPRNRGLSGTPYNEQFF. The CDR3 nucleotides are TGTGCCAGCAGTCCTCGGAACAGGGGGCTATCGGGGACACCTTACAATGAGCAGTTCTTC.

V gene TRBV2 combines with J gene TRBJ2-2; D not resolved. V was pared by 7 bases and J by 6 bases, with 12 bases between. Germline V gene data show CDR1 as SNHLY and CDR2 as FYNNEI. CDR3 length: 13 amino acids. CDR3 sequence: CASNSYSAGELFF. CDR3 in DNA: TGTGCCAGCAACTCCTATAGTGCCGGGGAGCTGTTTTTT.

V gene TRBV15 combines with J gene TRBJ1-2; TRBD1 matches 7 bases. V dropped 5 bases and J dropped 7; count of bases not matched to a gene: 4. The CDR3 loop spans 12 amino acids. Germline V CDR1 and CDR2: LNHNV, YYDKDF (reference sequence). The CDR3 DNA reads TGTGCCACCAGCGCACAGGGGCTTGGCTACACCTTC. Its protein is CATSAQGLGYTF.

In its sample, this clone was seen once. CDR3 DNA sequence: TGTGCCAGCAGCTTTGGCCAGGAAGACACTGAAGCTTTCTTT. Its protein is CASSFGQEDTEAFF. The chain employs TRBV5-6 and TRBJ1-1, with D unresolved. CDR3 length: 14 amino acids. The germline V gene encodes CDR1 SGHDT and CDR2 YYEEEE. V lost 2 bases and J lost 3, with 11 bases in between.

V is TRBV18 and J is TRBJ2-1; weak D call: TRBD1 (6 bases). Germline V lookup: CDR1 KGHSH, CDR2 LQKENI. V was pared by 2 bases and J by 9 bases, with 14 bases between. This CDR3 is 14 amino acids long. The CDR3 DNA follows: TGTGCCAGCTCACCAAAGGGGGTTGACTCTGAGCAGTTCTTC. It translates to CASSPKGVDSEQFF.

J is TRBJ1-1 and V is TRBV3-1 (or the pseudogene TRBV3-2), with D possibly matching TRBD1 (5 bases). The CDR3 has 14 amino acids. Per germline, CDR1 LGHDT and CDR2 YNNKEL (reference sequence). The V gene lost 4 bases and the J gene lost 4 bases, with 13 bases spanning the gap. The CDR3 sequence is CASSPYAGGTEAFF. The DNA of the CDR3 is TGTGCCAGCAGCCCATATGCCGGGGGCACTGAAGCTTTCTTT.

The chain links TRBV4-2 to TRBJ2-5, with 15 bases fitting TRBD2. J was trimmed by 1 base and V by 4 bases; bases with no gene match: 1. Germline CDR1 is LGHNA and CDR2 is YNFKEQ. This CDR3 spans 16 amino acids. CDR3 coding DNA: TGTGCCAGCAGCCTGGGACTAGCGGGGGGCCAAGAGACCCAGTACTTC. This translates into CASSLGLAGGQETQYF.

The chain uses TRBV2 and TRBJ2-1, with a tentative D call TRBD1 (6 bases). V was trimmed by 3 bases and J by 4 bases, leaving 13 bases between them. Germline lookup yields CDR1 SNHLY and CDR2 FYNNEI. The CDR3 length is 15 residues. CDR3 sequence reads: CASSENRVTYNEQFF. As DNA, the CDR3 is TGTGCCAGCAGTGAGAACAGGGTGACTTACAATGAGCAGTTCTTC.

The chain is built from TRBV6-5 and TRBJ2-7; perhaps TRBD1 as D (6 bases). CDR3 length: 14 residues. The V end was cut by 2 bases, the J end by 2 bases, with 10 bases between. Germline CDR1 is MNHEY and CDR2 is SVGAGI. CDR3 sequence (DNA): TGTGCCAGCAGTTACGGCAGGGGAGCCTACGAGCAGTACTTC. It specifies CASSYGRGAYEQYF.

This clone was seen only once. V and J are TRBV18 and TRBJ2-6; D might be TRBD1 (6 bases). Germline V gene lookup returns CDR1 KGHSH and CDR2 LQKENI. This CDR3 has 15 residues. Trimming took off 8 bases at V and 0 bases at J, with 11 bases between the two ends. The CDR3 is CASKQGFSGANVLTF. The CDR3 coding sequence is TGTGCCAGCAAACAGGGTTTCTCTGGGGCCAACGTCCTGACTTTC.

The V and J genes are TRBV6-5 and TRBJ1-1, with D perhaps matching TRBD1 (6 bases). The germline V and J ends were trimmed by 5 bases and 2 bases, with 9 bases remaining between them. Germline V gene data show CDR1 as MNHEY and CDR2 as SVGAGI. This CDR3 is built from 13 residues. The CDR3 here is CASSQQGNTEAFF. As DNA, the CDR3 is TGTGCCAGCAGTCAACAGGGAAACACTGAAGCTTTCTTT.

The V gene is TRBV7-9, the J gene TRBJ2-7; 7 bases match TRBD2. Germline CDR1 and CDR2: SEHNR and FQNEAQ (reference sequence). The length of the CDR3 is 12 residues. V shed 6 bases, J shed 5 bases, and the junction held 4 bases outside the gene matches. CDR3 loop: CASRLGGNEQYF. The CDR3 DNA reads TGTGCCAGCAGGCTCGGGGGGAACGAGCAGTACTTC.

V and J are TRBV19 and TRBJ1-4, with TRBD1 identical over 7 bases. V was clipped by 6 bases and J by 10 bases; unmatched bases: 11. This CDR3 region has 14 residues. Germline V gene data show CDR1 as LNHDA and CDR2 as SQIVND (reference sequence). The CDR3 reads CASSLQGLQGKLFF. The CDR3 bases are TGTGCCAGTAGCCTACAGGGGCTTCAGGGAAAACTGTTTTTT.

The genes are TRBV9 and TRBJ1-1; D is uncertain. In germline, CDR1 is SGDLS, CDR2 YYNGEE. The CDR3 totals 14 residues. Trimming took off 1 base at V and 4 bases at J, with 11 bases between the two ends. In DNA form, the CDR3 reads TGTGCCAGCAGCGTATCCCCCGAGGTCACTGAAGCTTTCTTT. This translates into CASSVSPEVTEAFF.

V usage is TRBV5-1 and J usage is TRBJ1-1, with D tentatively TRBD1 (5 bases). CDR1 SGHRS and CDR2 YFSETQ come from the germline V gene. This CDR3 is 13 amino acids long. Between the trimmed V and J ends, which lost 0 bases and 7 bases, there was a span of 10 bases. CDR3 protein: CASSLGQPDEAFF. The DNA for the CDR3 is TGCGCCAGCAGCTTGGGACAGCCCGATGAAGCTTTCTTT. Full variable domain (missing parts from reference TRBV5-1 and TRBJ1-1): KAGVTQTPRYLIKTRGQQVTLSCSPISGHRSVSWYQQTPGQGLQFLFEYFSETQRNKGNFPGRFSGRQFSNSRSEMNVSTLELGDSALYLCASSLGQPDEAFFGQGTRLTVV.

The CDR3 coding sequence is TGCGCCAGCAGCTTGGCCGGAGAGGCTACGCAGTATTTT. As protein: CASSLAGEATQYF. The V gene is TRBV5-1, the J gene TRBJ2-3; no firm D call. The CDR3 totals 13 residues. V was cut by 0 bases and J by 8 bases, with 10 bases left in between. The germline V gene encodes CDR1 SGHRS and CDR2 YFSETQ.

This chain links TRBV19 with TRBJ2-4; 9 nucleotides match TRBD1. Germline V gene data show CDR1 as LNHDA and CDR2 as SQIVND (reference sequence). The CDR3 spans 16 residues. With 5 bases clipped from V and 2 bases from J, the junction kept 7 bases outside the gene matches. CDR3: CASSLQGALSKNIQYF. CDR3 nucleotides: TGTGCCAGTAGTTTACAGGGGGCTCTGTCCAAAAACATTCAGTACTTC.

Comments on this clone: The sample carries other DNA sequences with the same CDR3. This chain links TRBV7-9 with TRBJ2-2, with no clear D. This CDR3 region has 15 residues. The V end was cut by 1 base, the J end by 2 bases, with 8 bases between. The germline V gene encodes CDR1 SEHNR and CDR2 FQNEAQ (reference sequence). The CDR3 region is CASSLGGRNTGELFF. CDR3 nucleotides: TGTGCCAGCAGCTTAGGCGGCCGTAACACCGGGGAGCTGTTTTTT.

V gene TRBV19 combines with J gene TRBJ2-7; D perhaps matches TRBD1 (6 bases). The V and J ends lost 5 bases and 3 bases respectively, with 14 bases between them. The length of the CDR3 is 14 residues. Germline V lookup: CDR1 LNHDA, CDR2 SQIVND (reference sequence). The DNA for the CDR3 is TGTGCCAGTAGTCTTCGGACAGCCTTCTACGAGCAGTACTTC. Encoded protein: CASSLRTAFYEQYF.

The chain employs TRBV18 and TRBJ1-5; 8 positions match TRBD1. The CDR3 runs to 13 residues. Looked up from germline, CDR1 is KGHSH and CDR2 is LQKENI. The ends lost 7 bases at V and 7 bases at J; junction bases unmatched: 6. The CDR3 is CASFGQGGQPQHF. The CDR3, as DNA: TGTGCCAGCTTTGGACAGGGAGGCCAGCCCCAGCATTTT.

This CDR3 is CASSSEPGTREAFF. The CDR3 DNA reads as TGTGCCAGCAGCTCTGAACCCGGGACTCGCGAAGCTTTCTTT. This chain joins TRBV5-4 and TRBJ1-1; D may be TRBD1 (5 bases). The ends were cut back, 3 bases at V and 8 bases at J, with 17 bases in the middle. CDR1 is SGHNT and CDR2 is YYREEE in the germline V gene (reference sequence). The CDR3 length is 14 residues.

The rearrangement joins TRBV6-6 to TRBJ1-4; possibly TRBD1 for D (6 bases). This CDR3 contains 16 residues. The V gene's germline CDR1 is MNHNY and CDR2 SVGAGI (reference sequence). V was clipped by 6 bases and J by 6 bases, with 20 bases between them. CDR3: CASSLGHRAWDEKLFF. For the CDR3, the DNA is TGTGCCAGCAGCCTGGGACACAGGGCTTGGGATGAAAAACTGTTTTTT.

Here the CDR3 DNA reads TGCGCCAGCAGCACCGGACAGGGGATGAACACTGAAGCTTTCTTT. Residues: CASSTGQGMNTEAFF. The chain joins TRBV5-1 to TRBJ1-1, with 9 nucleotides matching TRBD1. J lost 0 bases, V lost 4 bases, and 4 bases had no gene match. The CDR3 runs 15 residues. Per germline, CDR1 SGHRS and CDR2 YFSETQ.

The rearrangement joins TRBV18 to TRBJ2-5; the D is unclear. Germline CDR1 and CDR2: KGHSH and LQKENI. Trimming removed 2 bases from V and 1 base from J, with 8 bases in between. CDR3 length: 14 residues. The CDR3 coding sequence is TGTGCCAGCTCACCAAGAGAGTTCCAAGAGACCCAGTACTTC. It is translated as CASSPREFQETQYF.

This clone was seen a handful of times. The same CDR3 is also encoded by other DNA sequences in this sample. The CDR3 loop reads CASSPDSNSPLHF. For the CDR3, the DNA is TGTGCCAGCAGCCCGGACAGCAATTCACCCCTCCACTTT. V and J are TRBV3-1 (or the pseudogene TRBV3-2) and TRBJ1-6, with D possibly matching TRBD1 (6 bases). Germline values: CDR1 LGHDT, CDR2 YNNKEL (reference sequence). There are 13 residues in the CDR3. Trimming pared 4 bases from V and 7 bases from J, leaving 8 bases between.

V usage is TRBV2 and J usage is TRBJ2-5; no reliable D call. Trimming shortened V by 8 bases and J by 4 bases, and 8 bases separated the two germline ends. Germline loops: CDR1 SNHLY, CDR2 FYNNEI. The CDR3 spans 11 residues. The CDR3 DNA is TGTGCCAGCGGTAGAGGAGAGACCCAGTACTTC. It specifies CASGRGETQYF.

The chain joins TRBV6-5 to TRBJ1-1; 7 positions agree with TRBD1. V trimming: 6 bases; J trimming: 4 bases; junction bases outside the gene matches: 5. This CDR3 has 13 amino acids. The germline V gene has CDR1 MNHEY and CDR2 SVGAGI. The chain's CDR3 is CASRTGRSTEAFF. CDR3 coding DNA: TGTGCCAGCAGGACAGGGCGGAGCACTGAAGCTTTCTTT.

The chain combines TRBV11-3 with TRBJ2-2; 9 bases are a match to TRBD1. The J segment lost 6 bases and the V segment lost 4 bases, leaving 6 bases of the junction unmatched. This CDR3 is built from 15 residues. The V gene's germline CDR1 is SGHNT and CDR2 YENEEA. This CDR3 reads CASSSGTGISGELFF. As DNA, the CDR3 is TGTGCCAGCAGCTCCGGGACAGGGATTTCCGGGGAGCTGTTTTTT.